These 8 T cell receptor beta chains were all obtained from the same sample, sequenced in a study of regulatory T cells in long-lasting Graves disease. The TCR beta library used iRepertoire HTBI primers with Arm-PCR amplification of CDR3. TCRdb re-called the multiplex PCR reads through MiXCR, storing one row per CDR3 protein. The table has roughly 380,000 distinct CDR3 sequences, 15% to 18% seen once; the top ten hold 20% to 25%. Time point specified: newly diagnosed GD, antithyroid drugs for less than 3 months. Scientists built the TCR library using RNA that was extracted from PBMCs. This sample comprised peripheral blood mononuclear cells (PBMCs), obtained at new diagnosis, from a patient treated with antithyroid drugs. These receptor sequences come from a female donor with Graves disease.

Worth noting for this clonotype: A much more abundant neighbour one base away suggests this may be a read error. The J gene is TRBJ2-1, the V gene TRBV2; TRBD1 agrees at 11 bases. Germline V lookup: CDR1 SNHLY, CDR2 FYNNEI. CDR3 length: 14 residues. This chain's CDR3 is CATLRDRGFNEQSF. The CDR3 region has the DNA TGTGCCACCCTCCGGGACAGGGGGTTCAATGAGCAGTCCTTC.

This clonotype was counted at least ten times. V and J are TRBV7-2 and TRBJ2-2, with 9 nucleotides matching TRBD2. Trimming removed 5 bases from V and 6 bases from J; junction bases left unmatched: 7. The germline V gene encodes CDR1 SGHTA and CDR2 FQGNSA. There are 15 residues in the CDR3. Written as DNA, the CDR3 is TGTGCCAGCAGCATTCTAGCGGGGAGGTCCGGGGAGCTGTTTTTT. It is translated as CASSILAGRSGELFF.

The chain combines TRBV11-2 with TRBJ2-5; tentative D call: TRBD2 (6 bases). Between the trimmed V and J ends, which lost 5 bases and 1 base, there was a span of 11 bases. The CDR3 has 14 amino acids. CDR1 is SGHAT and CDR2 is FQNNGV in the germline V gene. For the CDR3, the DNA is TGTGCCAGCAGCCCGGAGGGTCGCCAAGAGACCCAGTACTTC. Its translation is CASSPEGRQETQYF.

This chain joins TRBV6-5 and TRBJ1-2; 8 bases match TRBD1. Per germline, CDR1 MNHEY and CDR2 SVGAGI. Germline trimming cut 4 bases from V and 8 bases from J; bases unmatched to any gene: 6. CDR3 size: 13 residues. The CDR3 region is CASSFTGGRGYTF. CDR3 DNA: TGTGCCAGCAGTTTCACAGGGGGGAGAGGCTACACCTTC.

The table lists this clonotype with a few counts. The V and J genes are TRBV5-1 and TRBJ2-4; D is ambiguous. In germline, CDR1 is SGHRS, CDR2 YFSETQ. The CDR3 contains 16 residues. The V end was cut by 0 bases, the J end by 0 bases, with 10 bases between. The CDR3 region is CASSLEGSLAKNIQYF. For the CDR3, the DNA is TGCGCCAGCAGCTTGGAGGGTTCACTAGCCAAAAACATTCAGTACTTC.

The CDR3, as DNA: TGTGCCAGTAGTGCAAGCGGGGAGTACAATGAGCAGTTCTTC. Protein sequence: CASSASGEYNEQFF. The chain carries TRBV19 and TRBJ2-1; 7 nucleotides agree with TRBD2. CDR1 and CDR2 (germline): LNHDA, SQIVND (reference sequence). This CDR3 region has 14 residues. V lost 5 bases, J lost 4 bases, and 5 bases stayed unmatched.

This sequence joins TRBV15 and TRBJ1-4, with D unresolved. The CDR3 totals 15 residues. V lost 0 bases and J lost 5, with 10 bases in between. Germline CDR1 is LNHNV and CDR2 is YYDKDF (reference sequence). CDR3 sequence reads: CATSREGWQNEKLFF. The CDR3 region has the DNA TGTGCCACCAGCAGAGAGGGTTGGCAGAATGAAAAACTGTTTTTT.

CDR3 coding DNA: TGTGCCAGCAGTTACGGGGAAGGGGTGGCGAGCACAGATACGCAGTATTTT. Translation: CASSYGEGVASTDTQYF. The chain uses TRBV6-5 and TRBJ2-3; maybe TRBD1 (5 bases). The germline V gene encodes CDR1 MNHEY and CDR2 SVGAGI. V dropped 2 bases and J dropped 0 bases, with 15 bases sitting between them. The CDR3 spans 17 residues.